This is a list of T cell receptor beta chains from one sample in a study of T cell changes during pregnancy in multiple sclerosis. The table came from immunoSEQ multiplex PCR; TCRdb's copy has only in-frame clones and leaves some out. Counted here are around 59,000 clones, 80% to 95% occurring once; the ten biggest clones make up less than 3.5%. The sample in question was peripheral blood, obtained in the third trimester of pregnancy. These receptors were obtained from a female donor in good health, enrolled as a control in a pregnancy study. Each CDR3 is given with its conserved first and last residue. Fields, in order: CDR3 protein, CDR3 DNA, V gene, D gene, J gene, clone size. The D gene is left open where the match is weak. Part of the rows lack a size; the others show once, few, many or a class for expanded clones.

CAISDSRGLAGETQYF,TGTGCCATCAGTGATAGTCGGGGACTAGCGGGGGAGACCCAGTACTTC,TRBV10-3,TRBD2,TRBJ2-5,-
CASSGNTDTQYF,TGTGCCAGCAGCGGGAACACAGATACGCAGTATTTT,TRBV27,-,TRBJ2-3,-
CASRTESNYGYTF,TGTGCCAGTAGGACAGAGAGTAACTATGGCTACACCTTC,TRBV19,-,TRBJ1-2,-
CASSTSDRGPHQPQHF,TGTGCCAGCAGCACAAGTGACAGGGGGCCCCATCAGCCCCAGCATTTT,TRBV21-1,-,TRBJ1-5,-
CASSLGGDYGYTF,TGTGCCAGCAGCTTAGGGGGGGACTATGGCTACACCTTC,TRBV7-2,-,TRBJ1-2,-
CASSLNLEDRYYHQPQHF,TGTGCCAGCAGCTTAAATCTGGAGGACAGGTACTACCATCAGCCCCAGCATTTT,TRBV7-3,TRBD1,TRBJ1-5,-
CASSPGLAGQETQYF,TGTGCCAGCAGTCCGGGACTAGCGGGGCAAGAGACCCAGTACTTC,TRBV27,TRBD2,TRBJ2-5,-
CASSLGLSNTGELFF,TGTGCCAGCAGTTTAGGACTATCGAACACCGGGGAGCTGTTTTTT,TRBV27,-,TRBJ2-2,-
CASRAGTSGTNEQYF,TGTGCCAGCAGGGCCGGGACTAGCGGGACCAACGAGCAGTACTTC,TRBV27,TRBD2,TRBJ2-7,-
CASTSGWEQYF,TGTGCCAGCACCTCCGGTTGGGAGCAGTACTTC,TRBV28,-,TRBJ2-7,-
CASSYSNGAETQYF,TGTGCCAGCAGTTACTCGAATGGGGCAGAGACCCAGTACTTC,TRBV6-6,-,TRBJ2-5,-
CASSRGTPTATNTEAFF,TGTGCCAGCTCAAGGGGGACCCCGACAGCAACGAACACTGAAGCTTTCTTT,TRBV18,-,TRBJ1-1,-
CASSRYGQSVYGYTF,TGTGCCAGCAGTCGATATGGACAGTCTGTTTATGGCTACACCTTC,TRBV6-1,-,TRBJ1-2,-
CAWSPGQGNYGYTF,TGTGCCTGGAGCCCGGGACAGGGGAACTATGGCTACACCTTC,TRBV30,TRBD1,TRBJ1-2,-
CASSQGVNTEAFF,TGTGCCAGCAGCCAGGGGGTGAACACTGAAGCTTTCTTT,TRBV2,TRBD1,TRBJ1-1,-
CASSRDRGTHEAFF,TGTGCCAGCAGCCGGGACAGGGGGACGCATGAAGCTTTCTTT,TRBV14,TRBD1,TRBJ1-1,-
CASSRLGTGGAQPQHF,TGTGCCAGCAGCCGCCTCGGGACAGGGGGGGCTCAGCCCCAGCATTTT,TRBV2,TRBD1,TRBJ1-5,-
CASSPGQGELSF,TGTGCCAGCAGTCCCGGACAGGGAGAGCTTTCTTTT,TRBV28,TRBD1,TRBJ1-1,-
CASSLLADTQYF,TGTGCCAGCAGCTTACTAGCAGATACGCAGTATTTT,TRBV7-2,-,TRBJ2-3,-
CASSPRDRGAIEAFF,TGTGCCAGTAGTCCCCGGGACAGGGGAGCGATAGAAGCTTTCTTT,TRBV19,TRBD1,TRBJ1-1,-
CASGRDILERIQYF,TGTGCTAGTGGTCGCGACATACTGGAAAGGATTCAGTACTTC,TRBV12-5,-,TRBJ2-4,-
CASSSRLWGLQGQETQYF,TGTGCCAGTAGTAGCCGCCTTTGGGGGTTACAGGGTCAAGAGACCCAGTACTTC,TRBV19,-,TRBJ2-5,-
CASKVRGGDEKLFF,TGTGCCAGCAAAGTTAGGGGGGGGGACGAAAAACTGTTTTTT,TRBV2,-,TRBJ1-4,-
CASSLRPPGSGRAHEQFF,TGTGCCAGCAGTTTACGCCCTCCCGGTAGCGGGAGGGCCCATGAGCAGTTCTTC,TRBV27,TRBD2,TRBJ2-1,-
CASREQGKENTIYF,TGTGCCAGCAGGGAACAGGGAAAGGAAAACACCATATATTTT,TRBV25-1,-,TRBJ1-3,-
CSAGQGGNQPQHF,TGCAGCGCGGGACAGGGTGGCAATCAGCCCCAGCATTTT,TRBV29-1,TRBD1,TRBJ1-5,-
CAISDPTLSSYEQYF,TGTGCCATCAGTGACCCTACCTTGAGCTCCTACGAGCAGTACTTC,TRBV10-3,-,TRBJ2-7,-
CASAARTGYNEQFF,TGTGCCAGCGCCGCGAGGACAGGATACAATGAGCAGTTCTTC,TRBV7-9,TRBD1,TRBJ2-1,-
CASSGGQGDNEQFF,TGTGCCAGCAGTGGCGGACAGGGGGACAATGAGCAGTTCTTC,TRBV2,TRBD1,TRBJ2-1,-
CAWSQNRALNTEAFF,TGTGCCTGGAGTCAAAACAGGGCTTTGAACACTGAAGCTTTCTTT,TRBV30,-,TRBJ1-1,-
CASTRVGGPYGYTF,TGTGCCAGCACCCGGGTAGGAGGACCTTATGGCTACACCTTC,TRBV6-5,-,TRBJ1-2,once
CASSLSPGTSDQQFF,TGTGCCAGCAGCTTAAGCCCTGGGACTAGCGATCAGCAGTTCTTC,TRBV7-3,TRBD2,TRBJ2-1,-
CASSPEVYTEAFF,TGTGCCAGCTCACCGGAGGTCTACACTGAAGCTTTCTTT,TRBV18,-,TRBJ1-1,-
CASSEGNSGSSYEQYF,TGTGCCAGCAGTGAAGGAAATAGCGGGTCCTCCTACGAGCAGTACTTC,TRBV2,TRBD2,TRBJ2-7,-
CASTIDQGSGANVLTF,TGTGCCAGCACCATCGATCAGGGCTCTGGGGCCAACGTCCTGACTTTC,TRBV2,-,TRBJ2-6,-
CASTSTSTGTGELFF,TGCGCCAGCACCTCTACTAGTACCGGCACCGGGGAGCTGTTTTTT,TRBV5-1,-,TRBJ2-2,-
CASSDPGTSGRNEQFF,TGTGCCAGCAGCGACCCCGGGACTAGCGGGAGAAATGAGCAGTTCTTC,TRBV11-3,TRBD2,TRBJ2-1,-
CASSLGGGEQEFF,TGTGCCAGCAGCTTGGGAGGTGGGGAACAGGAGTTCTTC,TRBV5-8,-,TRBJ2-1,-
CASSLKGGANVLTF,TGTGCCAGCAGCTTAAAGGGGGGGGCCAACGTCCTGACTTTC,TRBV7-9,-,TRBJ2-6,-
CASSYAGGGAETQYF,TGTGCCAGCAGTTATGCGGGAGGGGGGGCAGAGACCCAGTACTTC,TRBV6-5,TRBD2,TRBJ2-5,-
CASSSRRLAGEVDTQYF,TGTGCCAGCAGTTCCAGGCGGCTAGCGGGAGAGGTAGATACGCAGTATTTT,TRBV27,TRBD2,TRBJ2-3,-
CASSVSRRAYEQYF,TGTGCCAGCAGTGTGTCCCGACGGGCCTACGAGCAGTACTTC,TRBV25-1,-,TRBJ2-7,-
CASSSLGQGATGELFF,TGTGCCAGCAGCTCGTTGGGACAGGGGGCCACCGGGGAGCTGTTTTTT,TRBV5-6,TRBD1,TRBJ2-2,-
CASSQDRGLVAGELFF,TGCGCCAGCAGCCAAGATCGGGGACTAGTCGCCGGGGAGCTGTTTTTT,TRBV4-3,TRBD2,TRBJ2-2,-
CASNQDSYNEQFF,TGTGCCAGCAACCAGGACAGCTACAATGAGCAGTTCTTC,TRBV6-1,-,TRBJ2-1,-
CASRGAGGAETQYF,TGTGCCAGCAGGGGAGCCGGGGGAGCCGAGACCCAGTACTTC,TRBV11-2,-,TRBJ2-5,-
CATSSGLGKFF,TGTGCCACCAGCTCTGGACTAGGGAAGTTCTTC,TRBV15,TRBD2,TRBJ2-1,once
CASSLDIDRGQQYF,TGTGCCAGCAGCTTAGATATTGACAGGGGTCAGCAGTACTTC,TRBV7-9,TRBD1,TRBJ2-7,-
CASSLMTGGTDTQYF,TGTGCCAGCAGCTTAATGACGGGAGGCACAGATACGCAGTATTTT,TRBV7-3,-,TRBJ2-3,-
CASSHTFTLLADSYNEQFF,TGTGCCAGCAGCCATACTTTTACTCTCCTCGCCGACTCCTACAATGAGCAGTTCTTC,TRBV14,-,TRBJ2-1,-
CASSIDSLNTEAFF,TGTGCCAGTAGTATCGACAGCTTGAACACTGAAGCTTTCTTT,TRBV19,-,TRBJ1-1,-
CASRVTGTRSPLHF,TGTGCCAGCAGGGTAACAGGTACGAGATCACCCCTCCACTTT,TRBV2,-,TRBJ1-6,few
CASSMQRGTFNNEQFF,TGTGCCAGTAGTATGCAACGCGGAACTTTTAACAATGAGCAGTTCTTC,TRBV19,-,TRBJ2-1,-
CASSREQQPNTGELFF,TGTGCCAGCTCACGAGAACAACAGCCGAACACCGGGGAGCTGTTTTTT,TRBV18,-,TRBJ2-2,-
CASSSNRVSNQPQHF,TGTGCCAGCAGCTCAAACAGGGTTAGCAATCAGCCCCAGCATTTT,TRBV7-2,-,TRBJ1-5,-
CASSLDEAPYEQYF,TGTGCCAGCAGCTTGGATGAGGCACCCTACGAGCAGTACTTC,TRBV5-6,-,TRBJ2-7,once
CASSVGAVETQYF,TGTGCCAGCAGCGTAGGGGCAGTAGAGACCCAGTACTTC,TRBV9,-,TRBJ2-5,-